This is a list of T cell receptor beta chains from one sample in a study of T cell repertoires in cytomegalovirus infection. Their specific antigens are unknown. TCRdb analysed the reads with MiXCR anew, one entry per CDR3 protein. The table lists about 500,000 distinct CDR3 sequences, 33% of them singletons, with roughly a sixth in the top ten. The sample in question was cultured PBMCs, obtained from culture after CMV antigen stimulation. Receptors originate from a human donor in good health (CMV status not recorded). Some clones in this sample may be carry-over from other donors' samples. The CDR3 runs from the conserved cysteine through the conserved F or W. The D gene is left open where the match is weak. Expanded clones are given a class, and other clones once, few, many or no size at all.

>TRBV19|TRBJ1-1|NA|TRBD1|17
CASSFLTGNLGSTEAFF
TGTGCCAGTAGTTTCCTGACAGGGAACCTAGGAAGCACTGAAGCTTTCTTT
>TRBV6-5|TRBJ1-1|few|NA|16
CASSYSIGTLFTEAFF
TGTGCCAGCAGTTACTCGATCGGCACTTTATTCACTGAAGCTTTCTTT
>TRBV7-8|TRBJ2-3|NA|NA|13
CASSPDRTDTQYF
TGTGCCAGCAGCCCCGACCGCACAGATACGCAGTATTTT
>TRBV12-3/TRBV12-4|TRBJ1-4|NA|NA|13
CASSGHNNEKLFF
TGTGCCAGCAGTGGCCATAATAATGAAAAACTGTTTTTT
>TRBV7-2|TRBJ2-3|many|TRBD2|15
CASSARLAGGDTQYF
TGTGCCAGCAGCGCCAGACTAGCGGGAGGGGATACGCAGTATTTT
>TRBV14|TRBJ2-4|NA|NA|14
CASSQDGDFGIQYF
TGTGCCAGCAGCCAAGACGGAGACTTTGGCATTCAGTACTTC
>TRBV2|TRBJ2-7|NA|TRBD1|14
CASSVGQPVREQYF
TGTGCCAGCAGTGTGGGACAGCCGGTGAGGGAGCAGTACTTC
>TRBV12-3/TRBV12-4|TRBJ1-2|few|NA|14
CASSPEGSNYGYTF
TGTGCCAGCAGCCCAGAGGGGAGCAACTATGGCTACACCTTC
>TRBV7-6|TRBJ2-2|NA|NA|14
CASSFGGAAGELFF
TGTGCCAGCAGCTTTGGGGGGGCCGCCGGGGAGCTGTTTTTT
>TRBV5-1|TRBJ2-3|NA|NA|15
CASSWQDLSTDTQYF
TGCGCCAGCAGCTGGCAGGACCTTAGCACAGATACGCAGTATTTT
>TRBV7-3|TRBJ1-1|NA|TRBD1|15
CASSGTGGLGTEAFF
TGTGCCAGCAGCGGGACAGGGGGCCTTGGCACTGAAGCTTTCTTT
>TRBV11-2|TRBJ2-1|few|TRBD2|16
CASSLTSGPPYNEQFF
TGTGCCAGCAGCCTGACTAGCGGTCCTCCCTACAATGAGCAGTTCTTC
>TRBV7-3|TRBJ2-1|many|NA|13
CASSLRRDNEQFF
TGTGCCAGCAGTTTAAGACGGGACAATGAGCAGTTCTTC
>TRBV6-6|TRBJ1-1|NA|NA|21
CASSYSVPGRGVGHVNTEAFF
TGTGCCAGCAGTTACTCTGTCCCAGGTCGAGGAGTAGGGCATGTAAACACTGAAGCTTTCTTT
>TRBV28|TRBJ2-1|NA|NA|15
CASNSPGSGRDEQFF
TGTGCCAGCAACTCCCCCGGATCGGGCCGAGATGAGCAGTTCTTC
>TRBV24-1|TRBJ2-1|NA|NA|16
CATSDFSDSKRNEQFF
TGTGCCACCAGTGATTTTAGCGACAGTAAGAGGAATGAGCAGTTCTTC
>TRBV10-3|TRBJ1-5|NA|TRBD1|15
CAIIDGDSPGQPQHF
TGTGCCATCATCGACGGGGACAGTCCAGGTCAGCCCCAGCATTTT
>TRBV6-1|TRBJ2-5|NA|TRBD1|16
CASSRTGGTLQETQYF
TGTGCCAGCAGTCGGACAGGGGGAACCCTCCAAGAGACCCAGTACTTC
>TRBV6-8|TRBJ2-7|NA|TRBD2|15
CASSSIGLASYEQYF
TGTGCCAGCAGTTCCATTGGACTAGCTTCCTACGAGCAGTACTTC
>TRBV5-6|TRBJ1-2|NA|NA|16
CASSLRGGAWNYGYTF
TGTGCCAGCAGCTTGAGGGGAGGGGCTTGGAACTATGGCTACACCTTC
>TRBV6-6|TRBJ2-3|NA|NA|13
CASKRAATDTQYF
TGTGCCAGCAAAAGGGCAGCCACAGATACGCAGTATTTT
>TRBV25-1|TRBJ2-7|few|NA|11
CASPGPAEEYF
TGTGCCAGCCCAGGACCAGCGGAAGAGTACTTC
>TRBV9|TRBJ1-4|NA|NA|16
CASSEGPGLANEKLFF
TGTGCCAGCAGCGAAGGCCCGGGCCTAGCGAATGAAAAACTGTTTTTT
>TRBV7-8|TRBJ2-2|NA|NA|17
CASSLEVGVLGTGELFF
TGTGCCAGCAGCTTAGAAGTGGGGGTTTTGGGCACCGGGGAGCTGTTTTTT
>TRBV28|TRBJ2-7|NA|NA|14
CATRGLRAPHEQYF
TGTGCCACTCGCGGGCTCAGGGCACCTCACGAGCAGTACTTC
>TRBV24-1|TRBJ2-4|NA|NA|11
CATQDRNIQYF
TGTGCCACCCAAGACCGGAACATTCAGTACTTC
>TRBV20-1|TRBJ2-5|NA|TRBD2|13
CSAVTSEQETQYF
TGCAGTGCAGTCACTAGCGAACAAGAGACCCAGTACTTC
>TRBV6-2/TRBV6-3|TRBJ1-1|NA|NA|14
CANKRVEMNTEAFF
TGTGCCAACAAACGCGTAGAAATGAACACTGAAGCTTTCTTT
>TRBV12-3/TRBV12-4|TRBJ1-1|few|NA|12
CASTLAGREAFF
TGTGCCAGCACCCTAGCGGGCAGGGAAGCTTTCTTT
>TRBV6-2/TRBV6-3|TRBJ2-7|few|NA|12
CASSTVTYEQYF
TGTGCCAGCAGTACCGTTACCTACGAGCAGTACTTC
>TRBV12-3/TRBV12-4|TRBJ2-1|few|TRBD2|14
CASKAGAWYNEQFF
TGTGCCAGCAAGGCGGGAGCATGGTACAATGAGCAGTTCTTC
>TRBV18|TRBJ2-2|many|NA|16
CASSPPSTVNTGELFF
TGTGCCAGCTCACCACCGTCGACAGTGAACACCGGGGAGCTGTTTTTT
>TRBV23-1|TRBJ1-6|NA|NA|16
CASSQDVRGGNSPLHF
TGCGCCAGCAGTCAGGACGTCAGGGGAGGAAATTCACCCCTCCACTTT
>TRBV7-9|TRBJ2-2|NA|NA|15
CASSGGGGFYGELFF
TGTGCCAGCAGCGGGGGAGGGGGATTCTACGGGGAGCTGTTTTTT
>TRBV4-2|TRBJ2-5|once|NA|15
CASSRSGTLEETQYF
TGTGCCAGCAGCCGCTCCGGGACATTAGAAGAGACCCAGTACTTC
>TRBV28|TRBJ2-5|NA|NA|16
CASSSSARTAGETQYF
TGTGCCAGCAGTTCCTCTGCACGGACTGCCGGAGAGACCCAGTACTTC
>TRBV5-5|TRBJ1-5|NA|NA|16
CASSLSWHVASQPQHF
TGTGCCAGCAGCTTATCATGGCATGTGGCGAGTCAGCCCCAGCATTTT
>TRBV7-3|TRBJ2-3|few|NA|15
CASSEQGGDTDTQYF
TGTGCCAGCAGCGAACAGGGGGGGGACACAGATACGCAGTATTTT
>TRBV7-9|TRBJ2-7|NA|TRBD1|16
CASSLPRGTGDYEQYF
TGTGCCAGCAGCTTACCCCGAGGGACAGGGGACTACGAGCAGTACTTC
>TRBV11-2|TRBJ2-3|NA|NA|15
CASSPTDGVTDTQYF
TGTGCCAGCAGCCCCACGGACGGAGTCACAGATACGCAGTATTTT
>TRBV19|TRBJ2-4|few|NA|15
CASSIGAASGNIQYF
TGTGCCAGTAGTATAGGAGCGGCGTCCGGAAACATTCAGTACTTC
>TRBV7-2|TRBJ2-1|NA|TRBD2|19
CASSLEGGTRPNSYNEQFF
TGTGCCAGCAGCTTAGAGGGAGGGACTAGACCAAACTCCTACAATGAGCAGTTCTTC
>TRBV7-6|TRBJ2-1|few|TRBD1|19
CASSLAHKRRGGLNNEQFF
TGTGCCAGCAGCTTAGCTCATAAGAGGAGAGGGGGCTTGAACAATGAGCAGTTCTTC
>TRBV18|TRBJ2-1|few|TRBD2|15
CASSKLGAGDNEQFF
TGTGCCAGCTCTAAACTGGGAGCGGGGGACAATGAGCAGTTCTTC
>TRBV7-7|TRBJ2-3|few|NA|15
CASSLGDSSTDTQYF
TGTGCTAGCAGCTTGGGGGATTCTAGCACAGATACGCAGTATTTT
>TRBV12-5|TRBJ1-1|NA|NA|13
CASACVAGPAAFF
TGTGCTAGTGCCTGTGTGGCAGGCCCTGCCGCTTTCTTT
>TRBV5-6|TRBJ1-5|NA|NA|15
CASSTGPTQNQPQHF
TGTGCCAGCAGCACGGGACCGACACAAAATCAGCCCCAGCATTTT
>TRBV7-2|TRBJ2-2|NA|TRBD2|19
CASSLDNSGASLLAGELFF
TGTGCCAGCAGCTTAGATAATAGCGGGGCCAGTCTTTTGGCCGGGGAGCTGTTTTTT